Following are 16 T cell receptor beta chains from one sample sequenced in a study of siplizumab effects on memory and regulatory T cells. The table came from immunoSEQ multiplex PCR; TCRdb's copy has only in-frame clones and leaves some out. The data show roughly 100,000 clones, 80% to 95% seen once. Sequenced sample: CD4+ T cells sorted from blood. The receptors shown here come from a human donor in good health.

The genes are TRBV9 and TRBJ2-1, with TRBD2 as a possible D gene (6 bases). This CDR3 spans 15 amino acids. V shed 4 bases and J shed 4 bases, with 15 bases lying between them. Germline lookup yields CDR1 SGDLS and CDR2 YYNGEE. The chain's CDR3 is CASSTPGLQYNEQFF. The CDR3 nucleotides read TGTGCCAGCAGCACGCCGGGACTCCAATACAATGAGCAGTTCTTC.

The gene calls are TRBV7-2 and TRBJ2-4; D is undetermined. Germline V gene data show CDR1 as SGHTA and CDR2 as FQGNSA. The CDR3 runs to 15 residues. With 0 bases removed from V and 9 bases from J, the gap between germline ends came to 15 bases. The CDR3 is CASSLAVWDEAIQYF. DNA of the CDR3: TGTGCCAGCAGCTTAGCTGTCTGGGATGAGGCCATTCAGTACTTC. The variable domain in full, completed from reference TRBV7-2 and TRBJ2-4, reads GAGVSQSPSNKVTEKGKDVELRCDPISGHTALYWYRQSLGQGLEFLIYFQGNSAPDKSGLPSDRFSAERTGGSVSTLTIQRTQQEDSAVYLCASSLAVWDEAIQYFGAGTRLSVL.

The J gene is TRBJ2-2, the V gene TRBV29-1; D is unresolved. The CDR3 loop spans 13 amino acids. CDR1 and CDR2 from the germline V gene are SQVTM and ANQGSEA. Trimming took 4 bases from V and 4 from J, leaving 10 bases between them. CDR3 in amino acids: CSVVLGGTGELFF. The DNA for the CDR3 is TGCAGCGTTGTACTGGGTGGCACCGGGGAGCTGTTTTTT.

CDR3 DNA: TGTGCCTGGAGATACGGGAGGACCACCTACGAGCAGTACTTC. Translation gives CAWRYGRTTYEQYF. The chain uses TRBV30 and TRBJ2-7; the match to TRBD2 covers 7 bases. V shed 3 bases, J shed 2 bases, and the junction held 7 bases outside the gene matches. CDR1 GTSNPN and CDR2 SVGIG come from the germline V gene (reference sequence). The length of the CDR3 is 14 residues.

This rearrangement joins TRBV6-4 to TRBJ1-1; no reliable D call. V lost 0 bases, J lost 5 bases, and 10 bases lay in between. This CDR3 region has 14 residues. Germline-derived CDR1 and CDR2 are MRHNA and SNTAGT. CDR3 bases: TGTGCCAGCAGTGACTCACGAGAGGGTACTGAAGCTTTCTTT. Residues: CASSDSREGTEAFF.

The chain carries TRBV7-3 and TRBJ1-2; tentative D call: TRBD1 (5 bases). Per the germline V gene, CDR1 is SGHTA and CDR2 is FQGTGA. Deletions cut 0 bases from V and 6 bases from J, with 11 bases between. CDR3 length: 14 residues. The CDR3 here is CASSLTGGVNGYTF. The CDR3, as DNA: TGTGCCAGCAGCTTAACTGGGGGAGTGAATGGCTACACCTTC.

The CDR3 DNA is TGTGCCAGCAGCTTATTCTACACAGATACGCAGTATTTT. Amino acid sequence: CASSLFYTDTQYF. V and J are TRBV11-2 and TRBJ2-3; D unclear. The V gene's germline CDR1 is SGHAT and CDR2 FQNNGV. Trimming cost V 2 bases and J 2 bases, with 5 bases left between them. This CDR3 is 13 amino acids long.

In nucleotides, the CDR3 is TGCGCCAGCAGCTTGGGTGACGGTGCCTACGAGCAGTACTTC. Translated, it gives CASSLGDGAYEQYF. V gene TRBV5-1 combines with J gene TRBJ2-7; no definite D call. V was clipped by 0 bases and J by 2 bases, with 9 bases between them. Germline loops: CDR1 SGHRS, CDR2 YFSETQ. The CDR3 is 14 residues long.

The chain links TRBV6-6 to TRBJ1-2, with D possibly TRBD1 on 5 matching bases. The length of the CDR3 is 13 residues. V was pared by 7 bases and J by 5 bases, with 14 bases between. Germline V lookup: CDR1 MNHNY, CDR2 SVGAGI (reference sequence). DNA for the CDR3: TGTGCCAGCACTAGGGACCCCTCTTATGGCTACACCTTC. Translation: CASTRDPSYGYTF.

The sample holds a few counts of this clone. The chain is built from TRBV6-5 and TRBJ1-5; 10 bases are a match to TRBD1. V shed 6 bases, J shed 5 bases, and the junction held 7 bases outside the gene matches. The CDR3 covers 15 residues. Germline V lookup: CDR1 MNHEY, CDR2 SVGAGI. The CDR3 DNA sequence: TGTGCCAGCAGAGGGGACAGGGGCAGCGATCAGCCCCAGCATTTT. Translation: CASRGDRGSDQPQHF.

The rearrangement links TRBV12-5 to TRBJ1-1; tentatively, D is TRBD1 (5 bases). The CDR3 length is 14 residues. The V gene lost 0 bases and the J gene lost 4 bases, with 9 bases spanning the gap. Germline CDR1 LGHNT, CDR2 FRNRAP. The CDR3 sequence is CASGLVGHPTEAFF. The DNA of the CDR3 is TGTGCTAGTGGTTTGGTCGGACACCCCACTGAAGCTTTCTTT.

This chain links TRBV5-1 with TRBJ1-4; perhaps TRBD1 as D (6 bases). V was shortened by 0 bases and J by 8 bases, with 14 bases between the two germline ends. This CDR3 is built from 15 residues. CDR1 is SGHRS and CDR2 is YFSETQ in the germline V gene. In nucleotides, the CDR3 is TGCGCCAGCAGCTTGGTTAAACCGGGGACAGAAAAACTGTTTTTT. Encoded protein: CASSLVKPGTEKLFF.

The chain couples TRBV30 to TRBJ1-2; D remains unclear. The CDR3 length is 13 residues. Deletions cut 7 bases from V and 4 bases from J, with 16 bases between. The germline gives CDR1 GTSNPN, CDR2 SVGIG (reference sequence). CDR3 nucleotide sequence: TGTGCCTTAGAGCGGGAGATTGTCTATGGCTACACCTTC. It is translated as CALEREIVYGYTF.

The chain couples TRBV6-1 to TRBJ1-1, with D unresolved. Germline V gives CDR1 MNHNS, CDR2 SASEGT. The CDR3 length is 13 residues. Trimming removed 1 base from V and 3 bases from J, with 6 bases in between. CDR3 loop: CASSEGDYTEAFF. The CDR3 bases are TGTGCCAGCAGTGAAGGGGATTACACTGAAGCTTTCTTT.

The gene calls are TRBV7-9 and TRBJ1-3, with no clear D. The ends were cut back, 6 bases at V and 0 bases at J, with 21 bases in the middle. CDR1 is SEHNR and CDR2 is FQNEAQ in the germline V gene (reference sequence). CDR3 length: 18 amino acids. The CDR3 is CASRTGYGRTASGNTIYF. CDR3 DNA sequence: TGTGCCAGCAGAACCGGATACGGAAGGACGGCCTCTGGAAACACCATATATTTT.

V usage is TRBV2 and J usage is TRBJ1-5, with TRBD1 matching 8 bases. V shed 6 bases, J shed 1 base, and the junction held 11 bases outside the gene matches. Germline CDR1 and CDR2: SNHLY and FYNNEI. This CDR3 spans 17 amino acids. Here the CDR3 reads CASRGTGRILSNQPQHF. For the CDR3, the DNA is TGTGCCAGCAGGGGGACAGGCAGGATTTTAAGCAATCAGCCCCAGCATTTT.